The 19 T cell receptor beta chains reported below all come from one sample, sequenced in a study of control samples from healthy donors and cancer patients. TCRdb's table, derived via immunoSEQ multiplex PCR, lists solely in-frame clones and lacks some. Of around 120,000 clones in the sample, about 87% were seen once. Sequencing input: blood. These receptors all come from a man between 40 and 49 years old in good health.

This CDR3 reads CASSPRGAKNIQYF. CDR3 nucleotides: TGTGCCAGCAGCCCCCGAGGAGCCAAAAACATTCAGTACTTC. The rearrangement links TRBV7-9 to TRBJ2-4; D not resolved. Trimming left V 5 bases short and J 0 bases short, with 8 bases between. The germline CDR1 and CDR2 sequences are SEHNR and FQNEAQ (reference sequence). The CDR3 has 14 amino acids. The variable domain in full, with the rest retrieved from reference TRBV7-9 and TRBJ2-4, is DTGVSQNPRHKITKRGQNVTFRCDPISEHNRLYWYRQTLGQGPEFLTYFQNEAQLEKSRLLSDRFSAERPKGSFSTLEIQRTEQGDSAMYLCASSPRGAKNIQYFGAGTRLSVL.

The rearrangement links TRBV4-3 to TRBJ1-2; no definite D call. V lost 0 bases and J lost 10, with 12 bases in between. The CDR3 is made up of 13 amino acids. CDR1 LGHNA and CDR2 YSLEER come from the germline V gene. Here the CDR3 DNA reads TGCGCCAGCAGCCAAGAGGACTATGTGCCCTACACCTTC. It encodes CASSQEDYVPYTF.

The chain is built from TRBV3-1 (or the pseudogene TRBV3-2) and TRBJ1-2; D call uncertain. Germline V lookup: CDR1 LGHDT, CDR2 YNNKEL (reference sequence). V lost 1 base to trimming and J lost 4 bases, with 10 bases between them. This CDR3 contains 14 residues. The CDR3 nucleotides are TGTGCCAGCAGCCAAGTTACGCGTGGCTATGGCTACACCTTC. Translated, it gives CASSQVTRGYGYTF.

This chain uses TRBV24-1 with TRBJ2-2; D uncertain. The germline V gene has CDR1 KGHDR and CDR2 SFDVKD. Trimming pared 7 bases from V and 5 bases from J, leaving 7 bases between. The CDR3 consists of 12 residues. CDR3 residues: CATRDVTGELFF. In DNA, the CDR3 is TGTGCCACCAGAGACGTAACCGGGGAGCTGTTTTTT.

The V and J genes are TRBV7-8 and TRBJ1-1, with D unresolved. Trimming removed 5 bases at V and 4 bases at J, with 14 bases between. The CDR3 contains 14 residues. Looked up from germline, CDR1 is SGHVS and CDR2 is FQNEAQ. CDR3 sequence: CASSLGDGGTEAFF. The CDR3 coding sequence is TGTGCCAGCAGCCTTGGAGATGGAGGCACTGAAGCTTTCTTT. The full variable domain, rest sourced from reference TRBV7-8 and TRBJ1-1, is GAGVSQSPRYKVAKRGQDVALRCDPISGHVSLFWYQQALGQGPEFLTYFQNEAQLDKSGLPSDRFFAERPEGSVSTLKIQRTQQEDSAVYLCASSLGDGGTEAFFGQGTRLTVV.

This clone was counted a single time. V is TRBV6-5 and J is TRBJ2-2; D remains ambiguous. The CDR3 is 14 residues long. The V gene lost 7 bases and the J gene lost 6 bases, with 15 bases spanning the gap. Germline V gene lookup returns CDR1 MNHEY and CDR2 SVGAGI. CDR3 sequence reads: CASIALNRAGELFF. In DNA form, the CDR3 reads TGTGCCAGCATCGCACTTAATAGGGCCGGGGAGCTGTTTTTT.

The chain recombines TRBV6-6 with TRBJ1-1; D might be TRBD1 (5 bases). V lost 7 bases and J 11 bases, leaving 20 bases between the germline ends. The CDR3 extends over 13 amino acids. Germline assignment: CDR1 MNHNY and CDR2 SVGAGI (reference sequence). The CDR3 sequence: CASTPERGLGAFF. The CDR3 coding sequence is TGTGCCAGCACCCCCGAGCGGGGCCTGGGGGCTTTCTTT.

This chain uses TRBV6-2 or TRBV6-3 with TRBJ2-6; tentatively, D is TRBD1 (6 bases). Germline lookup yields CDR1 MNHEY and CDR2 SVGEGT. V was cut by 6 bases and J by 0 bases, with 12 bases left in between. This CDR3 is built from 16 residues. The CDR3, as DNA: TGTGCCAGCAGCCCGGACAGATTCTCTGGGGCCAACGTCCTGACTTTC. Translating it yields CASSPDRFSGANVLTF.

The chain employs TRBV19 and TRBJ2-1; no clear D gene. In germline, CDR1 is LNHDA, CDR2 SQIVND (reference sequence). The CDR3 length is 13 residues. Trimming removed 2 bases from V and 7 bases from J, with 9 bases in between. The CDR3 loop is CASSIRVPNEQFF. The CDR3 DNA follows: TGTGCCAGTAGTATAAGGGTTCCTAATGAGCAGTTCTTC. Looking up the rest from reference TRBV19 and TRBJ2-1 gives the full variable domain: DGGITQSPKYLFRKEGQNVTLSCEQNLNHDAMYWYRQDPGQGLRLIYYSQIVNDFQKGDIAEGYSVSREKKESFPLTVTSAQKNPTAFYLCASSIRVPNEQFFGPGTRLTVL.

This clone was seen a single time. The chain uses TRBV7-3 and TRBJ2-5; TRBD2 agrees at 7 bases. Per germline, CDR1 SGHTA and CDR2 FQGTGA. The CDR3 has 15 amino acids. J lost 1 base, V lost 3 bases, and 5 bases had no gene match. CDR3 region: CASSLLGGTQETQYF. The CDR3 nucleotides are TGTGCCAGCAGCTTGTTGGGGGGGACCCAAGAGACCCAGTACTTC.

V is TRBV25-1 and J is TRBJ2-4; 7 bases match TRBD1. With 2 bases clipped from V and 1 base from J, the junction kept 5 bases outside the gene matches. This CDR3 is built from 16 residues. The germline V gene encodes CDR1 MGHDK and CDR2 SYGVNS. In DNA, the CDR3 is TGTGCCAGCAGTGAAAGTACGACAGGGGCCAAAAACATTCAGTACTTC. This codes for CASSESTTGAKNIQYF. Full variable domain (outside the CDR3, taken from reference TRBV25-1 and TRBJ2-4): EADIYQTPRYLVIGTGKKITLECSQTMGHDKMYWYQQDPGMELHLIHYSYGVNSTEKGDLSSESTVSRIRTEHFPLTLESARPSHTSQYLCASSESTTGAKNIQYFGAGTRLSVL.

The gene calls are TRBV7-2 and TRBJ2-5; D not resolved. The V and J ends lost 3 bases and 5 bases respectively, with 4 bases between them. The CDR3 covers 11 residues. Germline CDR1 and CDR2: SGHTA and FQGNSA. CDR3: CASSFLETQYF. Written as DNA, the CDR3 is TGTGCCAGCAGCTTCCTCGAGACCCAGTACTTC.

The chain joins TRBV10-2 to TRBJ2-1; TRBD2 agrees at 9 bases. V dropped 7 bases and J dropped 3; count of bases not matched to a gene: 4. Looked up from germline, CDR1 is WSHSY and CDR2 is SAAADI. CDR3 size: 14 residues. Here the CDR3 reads CASTLAGDYNEQFF. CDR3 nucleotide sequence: TGCGCCAGCACCTTAGCGGGGGACTACAATGAGCAGTTCTTC.

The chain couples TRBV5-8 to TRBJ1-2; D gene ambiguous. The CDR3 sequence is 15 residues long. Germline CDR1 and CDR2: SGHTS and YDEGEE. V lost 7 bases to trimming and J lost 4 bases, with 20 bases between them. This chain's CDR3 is CASARRGLGSYGYTF. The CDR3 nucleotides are TGTGCCAGCGCCCGACGCGGACTGGGAAGCTATGGCTACACCTTC.

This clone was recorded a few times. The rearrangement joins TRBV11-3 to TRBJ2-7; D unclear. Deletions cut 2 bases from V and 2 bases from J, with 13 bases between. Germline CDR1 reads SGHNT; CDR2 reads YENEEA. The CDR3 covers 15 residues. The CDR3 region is CASSLTWTATYEQYF. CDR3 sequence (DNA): TGTGCCAGCAGCTTAACGTGGACGGCTACCTACGAGCAGTACTTC. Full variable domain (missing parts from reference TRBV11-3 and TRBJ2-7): EAGVVQSPRYKIIEKKQPVAFWCNPISGHNTLYWYLQNLGQGPELLIRYENEEAVDDSQLPKDRFSAERLKGVDSTLKIQPAELGDSAVYLCASSLTWTATYEQYFGPGTRLTVT.

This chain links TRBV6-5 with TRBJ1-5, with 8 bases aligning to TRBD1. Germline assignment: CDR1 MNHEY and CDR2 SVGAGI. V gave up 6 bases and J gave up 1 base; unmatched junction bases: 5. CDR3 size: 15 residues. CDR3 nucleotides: TGTGCCAGCAGCCCGACAGGGGAAAGCAATCAGCCCCAGCATTTT. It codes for CASSPTGESNQPQHF.

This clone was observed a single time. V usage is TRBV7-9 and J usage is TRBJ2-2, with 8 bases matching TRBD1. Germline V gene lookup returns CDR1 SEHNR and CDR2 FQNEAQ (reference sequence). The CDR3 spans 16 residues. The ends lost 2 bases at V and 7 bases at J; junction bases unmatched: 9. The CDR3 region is CASSLIGRGRNGELFF. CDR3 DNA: TGTGCCAGCAGCTTAATCGGCAGGGGGCGGAACGGGGAGCTGTTTTTT. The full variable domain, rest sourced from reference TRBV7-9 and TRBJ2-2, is DTGVSQNPRHKITKRGQNVTFRCDPISEHNRLYWYRQTLGQGPEFLTYFQNEAQLEKSRLLSDRFSAERPKGSFSTLEIQRTEQGDSAMYLCASSLIGRGRNGELFFGEGSRLTVL.

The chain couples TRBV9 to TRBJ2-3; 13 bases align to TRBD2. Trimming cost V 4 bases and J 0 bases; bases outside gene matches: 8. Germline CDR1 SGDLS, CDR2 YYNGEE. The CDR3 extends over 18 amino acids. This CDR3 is CASSSGLAGASSTDTQYF. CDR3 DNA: TGTGCCAGCAGCTCAGGACTAGCGGGGGCCTCTAGCACAGATACGCAGTATTTT.

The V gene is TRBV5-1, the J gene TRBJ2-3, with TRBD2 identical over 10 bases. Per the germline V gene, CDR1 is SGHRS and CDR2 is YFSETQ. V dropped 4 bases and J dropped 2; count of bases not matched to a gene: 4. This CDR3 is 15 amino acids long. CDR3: CASSRTSGVTDTQYF. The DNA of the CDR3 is TGCGCCAGCAGCCGTACTAGCGGGGTCACAGATACGCAGTATTTT.